This is a list of T cell receptor beta chains from one sample in a study of T-cell reconstitution after alpha-beta-depleted transplantation in children. Each CDR3 protein is one row after TCRdb ran MiXCR on the PCR reads. Among roughly 100,000 distinct CDR3 sequences listed, 6% were seen once. The source was PBMCs, mostly from graft donor cells, collected 60 days after TCRalphabeta/CD19-depleted stem cell transplant. These TCRs come from a female patient younger than 10 who had a stem cell transplant for Fanconi anemia, so the T cells may come from the graft donor. CDR3s include the opening cysteine and the closing phenylalanine or tryptophan. The D gene is left open where the match is weak. Size is omitted from some rows. Given values are once, few, many or a class for expanded clones.

v_gene: TRBV20-1; d_gene: TRBD2; j_gene: TRBJ2-1; abundance: few; CDR3nt: TGCAGTGCTAAACTAGCGGGGGCCTACAATGAGCAGTTCTTC; CDR3aa: CSAKLAGAYNEQFF
v_gene: TRBV7-3; d_gene: .; j_gene: TRBJ2-1; abundance: many; CDR3nt: TGTGCCAGCAGCTTAGCCAGGGGGGCCTACAATGAGCAGTTCTTC; CDR3aa: CASSLARGAYNEQFF
v_gene: TRBV6-5; d_gene: .; j_gene: TRBJ1-2; abundance: many; CDR3nt: TGTGCCAGCAGTTACTCGCCGGTTCCAGGGTATGGCTACACCTTC; CDR3aa: CASSYSPVPGYGYTF
v_gene: TRBV5-1; d_gene: .; j_gene: TRBJ2-7; abundance: many; CDR3nt: TGCGCCAGCAGCCCCCACGAGCAGTACTTC; CDR3aa: CASSPHEQYF
v_gene: TRBV20-1; d_gene: TRBD2; j_gene: TRBJ2-3; abundance: .; CDR3nt: TGCAGTGCTCCAGGGACTAGCGGGAGGGCCTCGGCAGATACGCAGTATTTT; CDR3aa: CSAPGTSGRASADTQYF
v_gene: TRBV4-2; d_gene: .; j_gene: TRBJ2-7; abundance: .; CDR3nt: TGTGCCAGCAGCCAAGATCGAGGGCCCACTCCTCTCTACGAGCAGTACTTC; CDR3aa: CASSQDRGPTPLYEQYF
v_gene: TRBV7-9; d_gene: .; j_gene: TRBJ2-2; abundance: once; CDR3nt: TGTGCCAGCAGCTTAGATGGGACGGGGGAGCTGTTTTTT; CDR3aa: CASSLDGTGELFF
v_gene: TRBV3-1; d_gene: TRBD2; j_gene: TRBJ2-3; abundance: many; CDR3nt: TGTGCCAGCAGCCAAGATCTCCCCTTTGTCCGGGGGGGGAGCACAGATACGCAGTATTTT; CDR3aa: CASSQDLPFVRGGSTDTQYF
v_gene: TRBV28; d_gene: .; j_gene: TRBJ1-6; abundance: many; CDR3nt: TGTGCCAGCAGACGAGCGGGGTCCTATAATTCACCCCTCCACTTT; CDR3aa: CASRRAGSYNSPLHF
v_gene: TRBV20-1; d_gene: TRBD2; j_gene: TRBJ2-6; abundance: .; CDR3nt: TGCTGTGCTAGTCGACTAGCAGGATCTGGGGCCAACGTCCTGACTTTC; CDR3aa: CCASRLAGSGANVLTF
v_gene: TRBV20-1; d_gene: TRBD2; j_gene: TRBJ2-5; abundance: many; CDR3nt: TGCAGTGCTAGACGGACTAGCGGGGTAGAGACCCAGTACTTC; CDR3aa: CSARRTSGVETQYF
v_gene: TRBV6-1; d_gene: TRBD2; j_gene: TRBJ2-3; abundance: few; CDR3nt: TGTGCCAGCAGTAAGGGACTACCCACAGATACGCAGTATTTT; CDR3aa: CASSKGLPTDTQYF
v_gene: TRBV20-1; d_gene: TRBD1; j_gene: TRBJ1-1; abundance: many; CDR3nt: TGCAGTGCTAGGCGGACAGGAGGCGCCACTGAAGCTTTCTTT; CDR3aa: CSARRTGGATEAFF
v_gene: TRBV5-1; d_gene: .; j_gene: TRBJ2-3; abundance: many; CDR3nt: TGCGCCAGCAGCTTGGCGGGGACCGCAGATACGCAGTATTTT; CDR3aa: CASSLAGTADTQYF
v_gene: TRBV3-1; d_gene: TRBD2; j_gene: TRBJ2-1; abundance: many; CDR3nt: TGTGCCAGCAGCCAAGGACTAGCGCCTAGCGATGAGCAGTTCTTC; CDR3aa: CASSQGLAPSDEQFF
v_gene: TRBV5-1; d_gene: .; j_gene: TRBJ2-7; abundance: many; CDR3nt: TGCGCCAGCAGCTTGGCGGGATTCTACTACGAGCAGTACTTC; CDR3aa: CASSLAGFYYEQYF
v_gene: TRBV18; d_gene: .; j_gene: TRBJ2-7; abundance: many; CDR3nt: TGTGCCAGCTCACCACAACAGACGTACGAGCAGTACTTC; CDR3aa: CASSPQQTYEQYF
v_gene: TRBV10-2; d_gene: .; j_gene: TRBJ2-2; abundance: many; CDR3nt: TGCGCCAGCAGTGAGTGGGGGCACGGGGAGCTGTTTTTT; CDR3aa: CASSEWGHGELFF
v_gene: TRBV18; d_gene: TRBD2; j_gene: TRBJ2-1; abundance: .; CDR3nt: TGTGCCAGCTCATCGGGACTAGCGGGAGCGGATGAGCAGTTCTTC; CDR3aa: CASSSGLAGADEQFF
v_gene: TRBV5-1; d_gene: .; j_gene: TRBJ2-7; abundance: many; CDR3nt: TGCGCCAGCAGCTTGGGCGACACCTACGAGCAGTACTTC; CDR3aa: CASSLGDTYEQYF
v_gene: TRBV20-1; d_gene: .; j_gene: TRBJ1-1; abundance: few; CDR3nt: TGCAGTGCTAGACGGGAGGGCACGAACACTGAAGCTTTCTTT; CDR3aa: CSARREGTNTEAFF
v_gene: TRBV29-1; d_gene: .; j_gene: TRBJ2-3; abundance: few; CDR3nt: TGCAGCGTTTGGACAGACAGCACAGATACGCAGTATTTT; CDR3aa: CSVWTDSTDTQYF
v_gene: TRBV25-1; d_gene: .; j_gene: TRBJ2-2; abundance: many; CDR3nt: TGTGCCAGCAGTGGTTTTAACACCGGGGAGCTGTTTTTT; CDR3aa: CASSGFNTGELFF
v_gene: TRBV27; d_gene: .; j_gene: TRBJ2-5; abundance: .; CDR3nt: TGTGCCAGCAGTTACAGGAGCTACAAGGGGGAGACCCAGTACTTC; CDR3aa: CASSYRSYKGETQYF
v_gene: TRBV20-1; d_gene: TRBD2; j_gene: TRBJ2-1; abundance: many; CDR3nt: TGCAGTGCTCCCTGGGGACTAGCGGGATACAATGAGCAGTTCTTC; CDR3aa: CSAPWGLAGYNEQFF
v_gene: TRBV5-6; d_gene: .; j_gene: TRBJ1-2; abundance: .; CDR3nt: TGTGCCAGCAGCTTGAAGGGCAGGGATGGCTACACCTTC; CDR3aa: CASSLKGRDGYTF
v_gene: TRBV10-3; d_gene: .; j_gene: TRBJ2-5; abundance: few; CDR3nt: TGTGCCATCAGTGATCCCCGAGGCTTGAGGGAGACCCAGTACTTC; CDR3aa: CAISDPRGLRETQYF
v_gene: TRBV2; d_gene: .; j_gene: TRBJ1-6; abundance: few; CDR3nt: TGTGCCAGCAGCGAGGGCGGCTATAATTCACCCCTCCACTTT; CDR3aa: CASSEGGYNSPLHF
v_gene: TRBV4-2; d_gene: .; j_gene: TRBJ2-7; abundance: .; CDR3nt: TGTGCCAGCAGCCAAGGTTTCTATGGGGACGAGCAGTACTTC; CDR3aa: CASSQGFYGDEQYF
v_gene: TRBV29-1; d_gene: .; j_gene: TRBJ1-5; abundance: many; CDR3nt: TGCAGCGTGGGAGGCGGTCAGGGAGGTCAGCCCCAGCATTTT; CDR3aa: CSVGGGQGGQPQHF
v_gene: TRBV27; d_gene: TRBD2; j_gene: TRBJ2-1; abundance: .; CDR3nt: TGTGCCAGCAGTTTATTATGGGCTAGCGGGAACTACAATGAGCAGTTCTTC; CDR3aa: CASSLLWASGNYNEQFF
v_gene: TRBV5-1; d_gene: TRBD2; j_gene: TRBJ2-3; abundance: many; CDR3nt: TGCGCCAGCAGCTTTGCTGAGCGGGGGGCAGATACGCAGTATTTT; CDR3aa: CASSFAERGADTQYF
v_gene: TRBV20-1; d_gene: TRBD2; j_gene: TRBJ2-3; abundance: many; CDR3nt: TGCAGTGCTAGACGATTAGCGGGCAGCACAGATACGCAGTATTTT; CDR3aa: CSARRLAGSTDTQYF
v_gene: TRBV2; d_gene: .; j_gene: TRBJ1-5; abundance: few; CDR3nt: TGTGCCAGCAGTGAGGGGTCGTTTAGCAATCAGCCCCAGCATTTT; CDR3aa: CASSEGSFSNQPQHF
v_gene: TRBV5-1; d_gene: .; j_gene: TRBJ2-4; abundance: .; CDR3nt: TGCGCCAGCAGCTTGGCTTCGACACCGATAGCCAAAAACATTCAGTACTTC; CDR3aa: CASSLASTPIAKNIQYF
v_gene: TRBV28; d_gene: .; j_gene: TRBJ2-1; abundance: many; CDR3nt: TGTGCCAGCAGTTTATGGCTAGCTTCCAATGAGCAGTTCTTC; CDR3aa: CASSLWLASNEQFF
v_gene: TRBV5-1; d_gene: .; j_gene: TRBJ2-3; abundance: many; CDR3nt: TGCGCCAGCAGCTTGGGAGGCGGCTTTCACACAGATACGCAGTATTTT; CDR3aa: CASSLGGGFHTDTQYF
v_gene: TRBV20-1; d_gene: .; j_gene: TRBJ2-7; abundance: many; CDR3nt: TGCAGTGCTAGACAGCTCTTAAACTCCTACGAGCAGTACTTC; CDR3aa: CSARQLLNSYEQYF
v_gene: TRBV29-1; d_gene: .; j_gene: TRBJ2-3; abundance: medium-sized; CDR3nt: TGCAGCGTTGTTAGACAGACAGATACGCAGTATTTT; CDR3aa: CSVVRQTDTQYF
v_gene: TRBV6-1; d_gene: .; j_gene: TRBJ1-4; abundance: .; CDR3nt: TGTGCCAGCAGACCGACGGCAACTAATGAAAAACTGTTTTTT; CDR3aa: CASRPTATNEKLFF
v_gene: TRBV11-2; d_gene: .; j_gene: TRBJ2-1; abundance: many; CDR3nt: TGTGCCAGCAGCTTCTTAGAAAGGGAGCAGTTCTTC; CDR3aa: CASSFLEREQFF
v_gene: TRBV20-1; d_gene: .; j_gene: TRBJ2-3; abundance: many; CDR3nt: TGCAGTGCTATACCCACAGATACGCAGTATTTT; CDR3aa: CSAIPTDTQYF
v_gene: TRBV25-1; d_gene: TRBD2; j_gene: TRBJ2-7; abundance: .; CDR3nt: TGTGCCAGCAGTGAATCGGGAGGTTACGAGCAGTACTTC; CDR3aa: CASSESGGYEQYF
v_gene: TRBV2; d_gene: TRBD1; j_gene: TRBJ1-1; abundance: .; CDR3nt: TGTGCCTGCAGTCTCTGGACAGGGGGGACCTTCATGAACACTGAAGCTTTCTTT; CDR3aa: CACSLWTGGTFMNTEAFF
v_gene: TRBV28; d_gene: .; j_gene: TRBJ2-5; abundance: .; CDR3nt: TGTGCCAGCAGTTTACCAGGGCGGCTCCAAGAGACCCAGTACTTC; CDR3aa: CASSLPGRLQETQYF
v_gene: TRBV20-1; d_gene: TRBD1; j_gene: TRBJ2-6; abundance: many; CDR3nt: TGCAGTGCTATAAGGGGGCCTGGGGCCAACGTCCTGACTTTC; CDR3aa: CSAIRGPGANVLTF
v_gene: TRBV7-8; d_gene: .; j_gene: TRBJ2-1; abundance: many; CDR3nt: TGTGCCAGCAGCCGCTGGACAGCGGAGTACAATGAGCAGTTCTTC; CDR3aa: CASSRWTAEYNEQFF
v_gene: TRBV20-1; d_gene: .; j_gene: TRBJ2-1; abundance: many; CDR3nt: TGCAGTGCTGCTCCCCGAGTGGGTCGAGTTTCCGATGAGCAGTTCTTC; CDR3aa: CSAAPRVGRVSDEQFF
v_gene: TRBV29-1; d_gene: .; j_gene: TRBJ1-1; abundance: many; CDR3nt: TGCAGCGGGGCCATGATGAGCACTGAAGCTTTCTTT; CDR3aa: CSGAMMSTEAFF
v_gene: TRBV7-3; d_gene: .; j_gene: TRBJ2-3; abundance: .; CDR3nt: TGTGCCAGCAGCAAAAGGGGTCTCCCCACAGATACGCAGTATTTT; CDR3aa: CASSKRGLPTDTQYF
v_gene: TRBV5-1; d_gene: TRBD1; j_gene: TRBJ1-6; abundance: few; CDR3nt: TGCGCCAGCAGCAGGGGGACAGTTTATAATTCACCCCTCCACTTT; CDR3aa: CASSRGTVYNSPLHF